The source of this T cell receptor beta chain is a study of blood T cell repertoires in COVID-19. The wider study: PBMCs, B-cell-depleted T cells, or T cells provided the cDNA or gDNA that made up the material.

The CDR3 has 16 amino acids. The ends were cut back, 1 base at V and 2 bases at J, with 15 bases in the middle. Looked up from germline, CDR1 is LNHDA and CDR2 is SQIVND (reference sequence). The sample holds a few counts of this clone. As handled by the study authors: Quantification of nucleated cells was approximated via reference gene primer amplification. Measured with immunoSEQ multiplex PCR; TCRdb has only the in-frame clones, and not every one. That table is the source of V, J and clone size, and D and trimming were worked out from the DNA. There are about 100,000 clones in the sample; 80% to 90% occur only once, and approximately 1.8% lies in the top ten.

Sequenced input: peripheral blood. The gene calls are TRBV19 and TRBJ2-7; perhaps TRBD2 as D (6 bases). The receptor's source is a man older than 75 with acute or convalescent COVID-19. The CDR3 bases are TGTGCCAGTAGTATAGGTAGTAGCGGCCTAACCTACGAGCAGTACTTC. Protein: CASSIGSSGLTYEQYF.